This T cell receptor (beta chain) was captured in a study of PD-1 blockade in classical Hodgkin lymphoma. The CDR3 has 15 amino acids. Germline V gene lookup returns CDR1 LNHDA and CDR2 SQIVND (reference sequence). The V end was cut by 4 bases, the J end by 2 bases, with 12 bases between. Assay: immunoSEQ multiplex PCR; the TCRdb copy retains only in-frame clones and omits some. There are roughly 70,000 clones in the sample; around 75% occur only once, and less than 9.5% lies in the top ten. Autologous stem cell transplantation was followed by relapse in every patient, and brentuximab vedotin exposure varied.

The source of this sequence is a human donor with classical Hodgkin lymphoma. This sample comprised peripheral blood mononuclear cells (PBMCs), obtained before the second cycle of nivolumab. The rearrangement links TRBV19 to TRBJ1-3; D perhaps matches TRBD1 (5 bases). As DNA, the CDR3 is TGTGCCAGTAGTACCCGACAGTACCCTGGAAACACCATATATTTT. It encodes CASSTRQYPGNTIYF.